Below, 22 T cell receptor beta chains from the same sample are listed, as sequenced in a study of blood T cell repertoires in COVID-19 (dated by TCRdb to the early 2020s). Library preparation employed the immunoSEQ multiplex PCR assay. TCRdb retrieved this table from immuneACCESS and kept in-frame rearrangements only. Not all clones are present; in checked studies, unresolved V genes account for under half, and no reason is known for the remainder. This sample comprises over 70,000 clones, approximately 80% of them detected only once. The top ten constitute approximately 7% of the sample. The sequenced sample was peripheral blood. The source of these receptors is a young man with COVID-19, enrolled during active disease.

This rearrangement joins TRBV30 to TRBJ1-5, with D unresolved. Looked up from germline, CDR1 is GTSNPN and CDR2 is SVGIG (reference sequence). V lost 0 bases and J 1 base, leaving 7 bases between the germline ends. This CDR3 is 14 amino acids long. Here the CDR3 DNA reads TGTGCCTGGAGTGTCAAGAGAAGCAATCAGCCCCAGCATTTT. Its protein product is CAWSVKRSNQPQHF.

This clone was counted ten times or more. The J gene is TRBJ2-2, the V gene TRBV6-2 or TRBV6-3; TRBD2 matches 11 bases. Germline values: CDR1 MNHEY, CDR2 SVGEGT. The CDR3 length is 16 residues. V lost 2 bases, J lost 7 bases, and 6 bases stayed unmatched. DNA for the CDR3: TGTGCCAGCAGTTACCCCACTAGCGGGAGTCACGGGGAGCTGTTTTTT. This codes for CASSYPTSGSHGELFF.

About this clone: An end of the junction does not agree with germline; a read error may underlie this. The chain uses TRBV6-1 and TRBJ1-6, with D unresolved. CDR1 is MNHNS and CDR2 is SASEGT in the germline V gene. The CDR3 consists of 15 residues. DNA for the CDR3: TGTGCCAGCAGCGAAGTGAGCTCCTATAATTCACCCCTCCACTTT. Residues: CASSEVSSYNSPLHF.

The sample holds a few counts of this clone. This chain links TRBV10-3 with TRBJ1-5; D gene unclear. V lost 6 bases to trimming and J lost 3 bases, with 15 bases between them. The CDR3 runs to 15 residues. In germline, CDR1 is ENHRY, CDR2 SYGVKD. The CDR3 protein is CAIRAGLMYNQPQHF. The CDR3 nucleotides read TGTGCCATCAGGGCGGGTTTAATGTACAATCAGCCCCAGCATTTT.

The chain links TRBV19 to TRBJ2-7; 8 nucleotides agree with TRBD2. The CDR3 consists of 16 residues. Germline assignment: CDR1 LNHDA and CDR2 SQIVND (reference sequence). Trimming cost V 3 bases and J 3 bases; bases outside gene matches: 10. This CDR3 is CASSISRSGRGYEQYF. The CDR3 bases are TGTGCCAGTAGTATCTCCCGCAGCGGGAGAGGCTACGAGCAGTACTTC.

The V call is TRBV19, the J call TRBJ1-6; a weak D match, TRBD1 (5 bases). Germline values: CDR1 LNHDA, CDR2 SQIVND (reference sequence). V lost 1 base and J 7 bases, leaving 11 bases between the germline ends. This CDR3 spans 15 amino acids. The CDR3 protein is CASSIAPRGNSPLHF. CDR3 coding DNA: TGTGCCAGTAGTATAGCGCCGCGGGGGAATTCACCCCTCCACTTT.

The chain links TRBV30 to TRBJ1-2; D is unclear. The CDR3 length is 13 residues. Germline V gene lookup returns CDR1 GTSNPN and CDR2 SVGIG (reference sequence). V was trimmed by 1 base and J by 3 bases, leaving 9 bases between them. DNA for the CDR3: TGTGCCTGGAGTGGGTCGAGGTACTATGGCTACACCTTC. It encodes CAWSGSRYYGYTF.

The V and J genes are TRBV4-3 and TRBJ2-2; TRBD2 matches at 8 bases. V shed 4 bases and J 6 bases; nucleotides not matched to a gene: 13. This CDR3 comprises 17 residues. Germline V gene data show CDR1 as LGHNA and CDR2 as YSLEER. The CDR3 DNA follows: TGCGCCAGCAGCCGCATACTTGGACTAGCAGCGGCCGGGGAGCTGTTTTTT. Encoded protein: CASSRILGLAAAGELFF.

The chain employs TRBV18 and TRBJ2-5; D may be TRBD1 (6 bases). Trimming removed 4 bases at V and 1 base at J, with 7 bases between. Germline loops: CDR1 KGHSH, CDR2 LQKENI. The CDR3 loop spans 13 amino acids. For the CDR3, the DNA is TGTGCCAGCTCACGGGACACCCAAGAGACCCAGTACTTC. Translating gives CASSRDTQETQYF.

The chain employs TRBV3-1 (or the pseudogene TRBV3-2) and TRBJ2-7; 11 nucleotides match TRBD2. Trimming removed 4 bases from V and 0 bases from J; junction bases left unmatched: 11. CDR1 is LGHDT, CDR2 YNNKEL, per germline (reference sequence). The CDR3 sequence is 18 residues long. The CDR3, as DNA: TGTGCCAGCAGCCGAGAGTTCACTAGCGGGGGACCCTCCTACGAGCAGTACTTC. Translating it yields CASSREFTSGGPSYEQYF.

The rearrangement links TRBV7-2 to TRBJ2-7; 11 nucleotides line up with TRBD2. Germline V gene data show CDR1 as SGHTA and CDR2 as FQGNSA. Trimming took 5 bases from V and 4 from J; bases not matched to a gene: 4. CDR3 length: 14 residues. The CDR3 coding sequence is TGTGCCAGCAGCCCTAGCGGGAGGAGGTACGAGCAGTACTTC. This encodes CASSPSGRRYEQYF.

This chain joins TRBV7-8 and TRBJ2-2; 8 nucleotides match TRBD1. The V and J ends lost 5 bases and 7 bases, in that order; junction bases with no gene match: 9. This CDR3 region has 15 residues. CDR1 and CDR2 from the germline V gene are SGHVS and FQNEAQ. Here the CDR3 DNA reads TGTGCCAGCAGCCAACAGGGGGTCGGTGACGGGGAGCTGTTTTTT. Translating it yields CASSQQGVGDGELFF.

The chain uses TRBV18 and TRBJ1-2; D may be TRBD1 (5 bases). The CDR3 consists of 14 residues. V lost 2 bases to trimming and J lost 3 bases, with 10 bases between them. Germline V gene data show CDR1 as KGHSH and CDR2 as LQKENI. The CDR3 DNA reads TGTGCCAGCTCACCAGACAGAAACTACTATGGCTACACCTTC. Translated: CASSPDRNYYGYTF. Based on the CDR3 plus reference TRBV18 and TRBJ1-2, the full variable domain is NAGVMQNPRHLVRRRGQEARLRCSPMKGHSHVYWYRQLPEEGLKFMVYLQKENIIDESGMPKERFSAEFPKEGPSILRIQQVVRGDSAAYFCASSPDRNYYGYTFGSGTRLTVV.

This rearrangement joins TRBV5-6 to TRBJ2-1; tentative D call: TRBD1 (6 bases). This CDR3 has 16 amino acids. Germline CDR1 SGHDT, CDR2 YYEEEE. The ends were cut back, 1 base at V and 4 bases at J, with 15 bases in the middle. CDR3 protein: CASSLFQGPGYNEQFF. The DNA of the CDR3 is TGTGCCAGCAGCTTGTTCCAGGGGCCAGGATACAATGAGCAGTTCTTC.

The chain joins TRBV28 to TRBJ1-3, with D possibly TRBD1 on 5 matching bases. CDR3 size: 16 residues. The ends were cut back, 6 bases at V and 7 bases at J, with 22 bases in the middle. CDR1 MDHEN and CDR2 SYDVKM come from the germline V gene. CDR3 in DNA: TGTGCCAGCAGCCCAGCCGGGACTCTCGGGAGTAACACCATATATTTT. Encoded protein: CASSPAGTLGSNTIYF.

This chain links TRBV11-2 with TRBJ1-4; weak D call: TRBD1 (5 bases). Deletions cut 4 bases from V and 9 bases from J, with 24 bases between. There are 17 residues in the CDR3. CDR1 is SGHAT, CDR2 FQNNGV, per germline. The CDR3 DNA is TGTGCCAGCAGCTCGGGAGGTCCCAGGGACCAATTTAAAAAACTGTTTTTT. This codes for CASSSGGPRDQFKKLFF.

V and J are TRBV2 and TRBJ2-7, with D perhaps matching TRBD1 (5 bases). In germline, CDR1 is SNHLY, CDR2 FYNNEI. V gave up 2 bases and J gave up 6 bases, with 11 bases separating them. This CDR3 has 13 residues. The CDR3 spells CASSETGMGEQYF. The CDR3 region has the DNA TGTGCCAGCAGTGAAACAGGTATGGGCGAGCAGTACTTC.

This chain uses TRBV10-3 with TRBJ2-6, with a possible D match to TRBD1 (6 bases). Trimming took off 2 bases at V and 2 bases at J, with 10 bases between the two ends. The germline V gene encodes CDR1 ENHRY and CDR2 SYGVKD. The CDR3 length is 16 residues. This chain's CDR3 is CAISEPQGAGANVLTF. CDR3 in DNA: TGTGCCATCAGTGAGCCACAGGGAGCTGGGGCCAACGTCCTGACTTTC.

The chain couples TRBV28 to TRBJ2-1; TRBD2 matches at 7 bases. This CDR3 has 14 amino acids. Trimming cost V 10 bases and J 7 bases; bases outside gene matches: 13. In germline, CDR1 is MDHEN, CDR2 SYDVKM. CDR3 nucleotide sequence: TGTGCCACCCGGGGCGGGGGTAGGAATAATGAGCAGTTCTTC. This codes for CATRGGGRNNEQFF.

In DNA, the CDR3 is TGTGCCAGCAGAGGACAGGGCAATCAGCCCCAGCATTTT. Translated: CASRGQGNQPQHF. The gene calls are TRBV2 and TRBJ1-5; TRBD1 aligns across 7 bases. Germline loops: CDR1 SNHLY, CDR2 FYNNEI. The ends lost 6 bases at V and 2 bases at J; junction bases unmatched: 1. This CDR3 is 13 amino acids long.

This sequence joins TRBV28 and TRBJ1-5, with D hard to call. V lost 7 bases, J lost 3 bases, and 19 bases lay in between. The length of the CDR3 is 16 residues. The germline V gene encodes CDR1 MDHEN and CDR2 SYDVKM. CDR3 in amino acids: CASTPLPWLLNQPQHF. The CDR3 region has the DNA TGTGCCAGCACTCCCCTCCCTTGGTTACTCAATCAGCCCCAGCATTTT.

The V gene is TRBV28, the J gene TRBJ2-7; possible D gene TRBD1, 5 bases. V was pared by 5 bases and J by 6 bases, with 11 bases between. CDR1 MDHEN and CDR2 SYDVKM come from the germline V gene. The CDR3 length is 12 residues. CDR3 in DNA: TGTGCCAGCAGTATTGACAGAATCGAGCAGTACTTC. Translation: CASSIDRIEQYF. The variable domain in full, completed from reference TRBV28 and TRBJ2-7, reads DVKVTQSSRYLVKRTGEKVFLECVQDMDHENMFWYRQDPGLGLRLIYFSYDVKMKEKGDIPEGYSVSREKKERFSLILESASTNQTSMYLCASSIDRIEQYFGPGTRLTVT.